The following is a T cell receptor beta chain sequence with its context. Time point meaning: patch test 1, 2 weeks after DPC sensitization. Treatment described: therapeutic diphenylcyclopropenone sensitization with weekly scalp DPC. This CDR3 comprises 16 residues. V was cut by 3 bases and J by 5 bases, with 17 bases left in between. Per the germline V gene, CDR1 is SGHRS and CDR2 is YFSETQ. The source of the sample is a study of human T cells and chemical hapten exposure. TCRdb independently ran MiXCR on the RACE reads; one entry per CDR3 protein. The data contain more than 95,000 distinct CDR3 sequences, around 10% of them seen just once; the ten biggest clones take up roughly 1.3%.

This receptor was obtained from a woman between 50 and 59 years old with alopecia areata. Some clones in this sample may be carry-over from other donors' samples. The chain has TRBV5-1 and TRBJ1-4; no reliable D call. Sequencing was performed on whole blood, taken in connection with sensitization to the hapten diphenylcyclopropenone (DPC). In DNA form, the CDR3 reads TGCGCCAGCAGCTACAGTCGAGCAGGCCTGAATGAAAAACTGTTTTTT. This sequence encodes CASSYSRAGLNEKLFF.